This T cell receptor (beta chain) was identified during a study of T cells in Graves' hyperthyroidism and ophthalmopathy. Whole-study findings and limits: Progression to ophthalmopathy was predicted a median of about 6.6 months early.

Stable hyperthyroidism: no ophthalmopathy progression over 18 months of follow-up. Patients aged 18 to 65 had newly diagnosed hyperthyroidism lasting under 2 months. Clinical symptoms, serum thyroxine, TRAb, thyroid ultrasound and orbital computed tomography established diagnosis. This clonotype was found a few times. No antigen is known for it. Researchers took RNA transcripts and amplified the TCR beta CDR3 regions from them. The primer set for the first-round RT-PCR of the TCR CDR3 was HTBI. TCRdb reprocessed the multiplex PCR reads via MiXCR and lists one record per CDR3 protein. The sample lists a few hundred thousand distinct CDR3 sequences, 15% occurring once. The sequenced sample consisted of blood. This receptor was taken from a woman aged 25 to 45 with Graves' hyperthyroidism.

The CDR3 region has the DNA TGTGCCTGGAGTGTAGGAGGGGCGTCTTCCAGGGTAGGGGCCAACGTCCTGACTTTC. Encoded protein: CAWSVGGASSRVGANVLTF. The rearrangement joins TRBV30 to TRBJ2-6; D is perhaps TRBD2 (6 bases). CDR1 and CDR2 (germline): GTSNPN, SVGIG (reference sequence). This CDR3 spans 19 amino acids. Trimming removed 0 bases at V and 4 bases at J, with 22 bases between.